These 10 T cell receptor beta chains were sequenced from one sample in a study of T cells expressing NK-cell markers. TCRdb processed the 5' RACE reads again and assigns one entry to each CDR3 protein, with no DNA. The table for this sample gives roughly 420,000 distinct CDR3 sequences. The sample taken for sequencing was blood T cells: a sorted CD56 or NKG2C T cell subset, CD4+ or CD8+ T cells, or bulk PBMC T cells (not recorded which). The receptors stem from a woman aged 18-69 years in good health.

The rearrangement uses TRBV20-1 and TRBJ2-5. Germline values: CDR1 DFQATT, CDR2 SNEGSKA (reference sequence). CDR3 length equals 11 residues. CDR3: CSAILYGTQYF.

This chain connects TRBV25-1 to TRBJ2-1; checking the TCRdb D call of TRBD2 is not possible without DNA. The CDR3 length is 16 residues. CDR1 is MGHDK and CDR2 is SYGVNS in the germline V gene. The CDR3: CASSVVLGPPGNEQFF.

The chain couples TRBV9 to TRBJ2-2; the D call from TCRdb, TRBD1, cannot be confirmed without DNA. The germline CDR1 and CDR2 sequences are SGDLS and YYNGEE. This CDR3 is built from 15 residues. CDR3 amino acids: CASSRGQGAPGELFF.

The chain uses TRBV12-3 or TRBV12-4 and TRBJ1-1. The CDR3 runs 11 residues. The CDR3 sequence is CASSGRTEAFF.

The chain is built from TRBV6-5 and TRBJ1-1; as DNA is missing, the TRBD1 call by TCRdb cannot be tested. The CDR3 extends over 17 amino acids. CDR1 and CDR2 (germline): MNHEY, SVGAGI. The CDR3 region is CASSYSMDGTVGPEAFF.

V usage is TRBV7-2 and J usage is TRBJ2-7; TCRdb designates TRBD1, a call that cannot be tested without DNA. This CDR3 region has 14 residues. From germline, CDR1 is SGHTA and CDR2 FQGNSA. CDR3 protein: CASSSTPGPYEQYF.

The chain links TRBV12-3 or TRBV12-4 to TRBJ1-4. The CDR3 sequence is 13 residues long. The CDR3 is CASSFGGAEKLFF.

This chain connects TRBV20-1 to TRBJ2-3; the D call of TRBD1 rests on TCRdb alone, since no DNA is present to check it. Germline CDR1 reads DFQATT; CDR2 reads SNEGSKA (reference sequence). This CDR3 contains 15 residues. The CDR3 region is CSAGASGARADTQYF.

The J gene is TRBJ2-1, the V gene TRBV20-1; TCRdb gives TRBD2 as the D gene, but with no DNA this cannot be confirmed. The CDR3 loop spans 14 amino acids. Germline values: CDR1 DFQATT, CDR2 SNEGSKA (reference sequence). CDR3 sequence: CSAPTSGGGNEQFF.

This chain joins TRBV5-4 and TRBJ2-1; TCRdb gives TRBD1 as the D gene, but with no DNA this cannot be confirmed. CDR1 and CDR2 from the germline V gene are SGHNT and YYREEE (reference sequence). This CDR3 region has 15 residues. The CDR3 protein is CASSRGGVKDNEQFF.